This record covers a single T cell receptor beta chain. This entry comes from a study of beta chain features in type 1 diabetes. All of the isolated RNA was reverse transcribed, so expressed TCRB transcripts were sequenced. Reads from naive, central memory and regulatory T cell samples averaged about 3.9 million. Sequencing was performed with immunoSEQ multiplex PCR; in TCRdb, only in-frame clones are kept and a portion is missing. The sample holds about 410,000 clones, roughly 14% seen once. The V end was cut by 0 bases, the J end by 4 bases, with 9 bases between. The CDR3 is 14 residues long. Germline V CDR1 and CDR2: LGHNA, YNFKEQ.

The V call is TRBV4-2, the J call TRBJ1-1, with unresolved D. The source material was naive CD4+ T cells from blood. This clonotype was obtained from a man between 25 and 39 years old in good health. The CDR3 nucleotides read TGTGCCAGCAGCCAAGATCCGTCAACCACTGAAGCTTTCTTT. It specifies CASSQDPSTTEAFF.